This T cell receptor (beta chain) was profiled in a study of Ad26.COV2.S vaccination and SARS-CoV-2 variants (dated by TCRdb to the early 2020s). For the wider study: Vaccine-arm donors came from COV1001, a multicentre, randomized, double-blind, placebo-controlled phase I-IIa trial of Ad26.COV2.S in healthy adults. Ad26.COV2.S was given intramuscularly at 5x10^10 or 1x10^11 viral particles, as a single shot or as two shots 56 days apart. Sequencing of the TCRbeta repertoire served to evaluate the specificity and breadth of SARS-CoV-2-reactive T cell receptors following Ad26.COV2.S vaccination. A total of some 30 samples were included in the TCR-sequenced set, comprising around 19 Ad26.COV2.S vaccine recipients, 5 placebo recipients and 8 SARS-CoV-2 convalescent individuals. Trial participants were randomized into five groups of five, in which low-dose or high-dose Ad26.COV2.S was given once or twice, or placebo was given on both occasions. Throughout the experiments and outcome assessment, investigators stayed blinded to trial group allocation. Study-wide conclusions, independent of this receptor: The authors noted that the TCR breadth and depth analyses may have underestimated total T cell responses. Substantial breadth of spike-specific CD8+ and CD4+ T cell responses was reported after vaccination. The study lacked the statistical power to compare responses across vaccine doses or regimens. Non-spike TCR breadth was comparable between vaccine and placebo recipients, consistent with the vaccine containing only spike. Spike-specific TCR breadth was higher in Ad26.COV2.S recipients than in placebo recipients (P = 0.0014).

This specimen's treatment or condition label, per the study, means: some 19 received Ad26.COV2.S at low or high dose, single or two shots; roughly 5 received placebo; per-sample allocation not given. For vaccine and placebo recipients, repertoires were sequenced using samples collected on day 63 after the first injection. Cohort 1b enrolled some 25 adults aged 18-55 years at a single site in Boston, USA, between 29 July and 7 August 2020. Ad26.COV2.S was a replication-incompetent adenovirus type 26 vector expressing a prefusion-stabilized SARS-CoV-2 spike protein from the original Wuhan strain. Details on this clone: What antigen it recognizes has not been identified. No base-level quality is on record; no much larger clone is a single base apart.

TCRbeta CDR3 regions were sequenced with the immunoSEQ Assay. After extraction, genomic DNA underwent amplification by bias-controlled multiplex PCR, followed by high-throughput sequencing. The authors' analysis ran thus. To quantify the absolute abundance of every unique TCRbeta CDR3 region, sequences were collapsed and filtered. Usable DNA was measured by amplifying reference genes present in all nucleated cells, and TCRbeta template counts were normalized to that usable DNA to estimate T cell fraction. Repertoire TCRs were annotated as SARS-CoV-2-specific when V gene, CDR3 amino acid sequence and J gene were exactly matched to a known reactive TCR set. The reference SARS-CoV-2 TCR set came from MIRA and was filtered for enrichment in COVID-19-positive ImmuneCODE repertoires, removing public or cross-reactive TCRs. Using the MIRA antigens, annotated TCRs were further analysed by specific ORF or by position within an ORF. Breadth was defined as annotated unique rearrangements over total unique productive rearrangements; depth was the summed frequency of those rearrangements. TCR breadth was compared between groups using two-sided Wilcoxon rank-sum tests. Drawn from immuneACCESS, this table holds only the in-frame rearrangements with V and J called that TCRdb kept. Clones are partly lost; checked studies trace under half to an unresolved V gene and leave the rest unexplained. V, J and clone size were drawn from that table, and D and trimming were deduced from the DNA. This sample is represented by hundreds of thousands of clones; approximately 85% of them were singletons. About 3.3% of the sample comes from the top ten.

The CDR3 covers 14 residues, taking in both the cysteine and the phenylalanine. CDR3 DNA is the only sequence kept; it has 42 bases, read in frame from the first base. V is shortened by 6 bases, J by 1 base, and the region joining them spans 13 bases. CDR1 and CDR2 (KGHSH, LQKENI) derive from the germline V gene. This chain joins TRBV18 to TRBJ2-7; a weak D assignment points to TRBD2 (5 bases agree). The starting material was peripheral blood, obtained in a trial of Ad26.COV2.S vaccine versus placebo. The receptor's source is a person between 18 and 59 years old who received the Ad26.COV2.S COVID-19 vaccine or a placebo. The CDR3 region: CASSQAGSSYEQYF. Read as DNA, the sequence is TGTGCCAGCTCCCAGGCGGGCAGTTCCTACGAGCAGTACTTC.